This passage covers 7 T cell receptor beta chains from one sample sequenced in a study of neurological immune-mediated disorders. From the 5' RACE reads, TCRdb called clonotypes with MiXCR, one entry per CDR3 protein. This repertoire shows roughly 41,000 distinct CDR3 sequences, over 8.5% found once; its top ten account for approximately 4%. Time point reported: technical triplicate 1. Input material: PBMCs. These receptors were taken from a man in his sixties with HTLV-1-associated myelopathy (HAM/TSP).

This clonotype was seen only a few times. The V and J genes are TRBV11-3 and TRBJ2-2; D remains unclear. The V and J ends lost 6 bases and 7 bases respectively, with 12 bases between them. Germline V gene lookup returns CDR1 SGHNT and CDR2 YENEEA. The CDR3 has 13 residues. The CDR3 protein is CASSVEVGGELFF. CDR3 nucleotide sequence: TGTGCCAGCAGTGTCGAGGTGGGCGGGGAGCTGTTTTTT.

This clonotype has at least ten counts. The V call is TRBV18, the J call TRBJ1-1; no reliable D call. Germline V gene sequence: CDR1 KGHSH, CDR2 LQKENI. CDR3 length: 13 residues. Trimming left V 1 base short and J 1 base short, with 4 bases between. This chain's CDR3 is CASSPLPNTEAFF. The CDR3 DNA reads as TGTGCCAGCTCACCACTACCGAACACTGAAGCTTTCTTT.

This clonotype appeared many times. The chain is built from TRBV3-1 and TRBJ2-2, with no clear D. Germline assignment: CDR1 LGHDT and CDR2 YNNKEL (reference sequence). The germline V and J ends were trimmed by 1 base and 4 bases, with 13 bases remaining between them. The CDR3 is 16 amino acids. The CDR3 DNA is TGTGCCAGCAGCCAAGTTTCCCAGATCCGCACCGGGGAGCTGTTTTTT. This encodes CASSQVSQIRTGELFF.

This clonotype occurred many times. The chain has TRBV20-1 and TRBJ1-6; the match to TRBD1 covers 7 bases. Per the germline V gene, CDR1 is DFQATT and CDR2 is SNEGSKA (reference sequence). This CDR3 has 14 amino acids. CDR3 nucleotide sequence: TGCAGCACCCGACAGGGAGGAAGTAATTCACCCCTCCACTTT. Its protein product is CSTRQGGSNSPLHF.

This clonotype was found many times. The rearrangement joins TRBV29-1 to TRBJ2-3; 10 nucleotides agree with TRBD1. CDR1 is SQVTM, CDR2 ANQGSEA, per germline. V lost 0 bases to trimming and J lost 6 bases; unmatched junction nucleotides: 9. This CDR3 region has 16 residues. The CDR3 loop reads CSVEDLPTGGLDTQYF. Here the CDR3 DNA reads TGCAGCGTTGAAGATTTGCCGACAGGGGGCCTTGATACGCAGTATTTT.

On this clonotype itself: One junction end disagrees with the germline gene, perhaps due to a read error. The rearrangement uses TRBV7-9 and TRBJ1-6; D is ambiguous. The CDR3 totals 14 residues. Germline V lookup: CDR1 SEHNR, CDR2 FQNEAQ (reference sequence). CDR3 amino acids: CASSFVGQISPLQF. The CDR3 DNA reads TGTGCCAGCAGCTTCGTAGGGCAGATTTCACCCCTCCAATTT.

This clonotype was counted many times. The chain uses TRBV29-1 and TRBJ1-2; D call uncertain. The V end lost 4 bases, the J end lost 7 bases, and 19 bases lay between the germline ends. The CDR3 has 14 residues. Germline values: CDR1 SQVTM, CDR2 ANQGSEA. CDR3 sequence (DNA): TGCAGCGTTGTGGTCGGTGGAGGGTACAGTGGCTACACCTTC. Its translation: CSVVVGGGYSGYTF.